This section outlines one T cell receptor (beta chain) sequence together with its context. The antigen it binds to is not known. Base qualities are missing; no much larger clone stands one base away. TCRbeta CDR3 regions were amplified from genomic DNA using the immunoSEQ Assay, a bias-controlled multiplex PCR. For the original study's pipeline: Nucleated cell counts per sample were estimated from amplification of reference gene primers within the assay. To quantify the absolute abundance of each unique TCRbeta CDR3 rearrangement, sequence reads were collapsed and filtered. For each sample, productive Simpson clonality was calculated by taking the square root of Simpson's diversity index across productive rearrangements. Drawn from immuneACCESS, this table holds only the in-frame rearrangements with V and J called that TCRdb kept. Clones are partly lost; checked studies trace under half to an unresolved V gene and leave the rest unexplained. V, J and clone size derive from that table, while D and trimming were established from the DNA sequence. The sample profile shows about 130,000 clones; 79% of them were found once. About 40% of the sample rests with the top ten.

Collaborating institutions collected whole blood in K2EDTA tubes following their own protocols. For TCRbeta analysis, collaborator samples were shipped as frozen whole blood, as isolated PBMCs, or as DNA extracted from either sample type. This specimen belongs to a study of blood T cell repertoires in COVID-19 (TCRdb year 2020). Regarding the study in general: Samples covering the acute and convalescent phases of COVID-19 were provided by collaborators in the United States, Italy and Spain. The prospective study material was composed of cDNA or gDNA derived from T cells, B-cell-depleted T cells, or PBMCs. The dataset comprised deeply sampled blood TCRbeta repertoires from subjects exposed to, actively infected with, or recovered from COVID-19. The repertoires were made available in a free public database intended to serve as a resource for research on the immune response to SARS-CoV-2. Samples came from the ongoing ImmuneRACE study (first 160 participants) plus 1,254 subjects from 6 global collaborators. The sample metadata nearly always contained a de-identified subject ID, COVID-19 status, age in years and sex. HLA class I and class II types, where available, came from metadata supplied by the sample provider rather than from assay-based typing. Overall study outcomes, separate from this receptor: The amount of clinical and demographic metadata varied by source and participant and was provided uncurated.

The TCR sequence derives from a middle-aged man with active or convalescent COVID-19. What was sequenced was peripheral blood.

The CDR3 corresponds to CASSLGDPGQGYGYTF. The base sequence is TGCGCCAGCAGCTTGGGCGATCCGGGACAGGGCTATGGCTACACCTTC. The chain uses TRBV5-1 and TRBJ1-2; 9 bases in the middle match TRBD1. Reading the germline V gene gives CDR1 SGHRS and CDR2 YFSETQ. V is trimmed back by 0 bases and J by 4 bases, and the junction contains 7 bases that no gene match accounts for. The CDR3 runs 16 amino acids, cysteine and phenylalanine included. The CDR3 DNA has 48 bases and is translated from base 1.